This record covers a single T cell receptor beta chain. Its antigen remains unknown. TCRdb reprocessed the 5' RACE reads and keeps a single row for each CDR3 protein, giving no DNA. Recorded for this sample: approximately 170,000 distinct CDR3 sequences. These data originate in a study of T cells expressing NK-cell markers. On the study more broadly: Repertoires of TCR beta were obtained from T cells sorted as CD3+CD56+NKG2C+, CD3+CD56+NKG2C- and CD3+CD56-NKG2C+. Whole-study results and caveats: Of the CD8+ T cells in five or six donors, roughly 1.0-7.0% belonged to dominant NKG2C+ clonotypes.

The CDR3 covers 15 residues. The germline CDR1 and CDR2 sequences are SGHVS and FNYEAQ. The chain uses TRBV7-6 and TRBJ2-4; the D gene TCRdb calls, TRBD1, cannot be checked with no DNA. The clonotype originates from a man aged 18-75 years in good health. Specimen: blood T cells: a sorted CD56 or NKG2C T cell subset, CD4+ or CD8+ T cells, or bulk PBMC T cells (not recorded which). CDR3 residues: CASSPTGEAKNIQYF.